This T cell receptor (beta chain) was captured in a study of T cell responses to AZD1222 COVID-19 vaccine. Notes on this clone: The antigen remains undetermined. This sample includes further DNA sequences coding for the same CDR3.

Study-wide findings and caveats: Females outnumbered males among donors, who were mostly white British; clonal diversity was possibly underestimated. Among those given AZD1222, only five to seven were seropositive at baseline.

The CDR3 runs to 12 residues. CDR1 and CDR2 from the germline V gene are ENHRY and SYGVKD. V was cut by 0 bases and J by 8 bases, with 7 bases left in between. TCRdb's table, derived via immunoSEQ multiplex PCR, lists solely in-frame clones and lacks some. The sample consists of around 84,000 clones, 80% to 90% of them appearing once. This clonotype originated in an adult who received the AZD1222 COVID-19 vaccine. V is TRBV10-3 and J is TRBJ1-2; no reliable D call. The sample in question was peripheral blood, obtained 28 days after the second AZD1222 dose. The CDR3 DNA reads TGTGCCATCAGTGAGTCCGAGGGAGGCTACACCTTC. Translation gives CAISESEGGYTF.